This is a list of T cell receptor beta chains from one sample in a study of blood T cell repertoires in COVID-19. Measured with immunoSEQ multiplex PCR; TCRdb has only the in-frame clones, and not every one. The sample holds around 140,000 clones, around 80% seen once. Sequenced input: peripheral blood. The receptors here all came from a human donor with acute or convalescent COVID-19. The donor label of this sample is uncertain. CDR3s include the opening cysteine and the closing phenylalanine or tryptophan. The order of the fields is V gene, CDR3 length, J gene, D gene, clone size, CDR3 protein. A D gene is named only where the DNA matches it firmly. Some rows mark clone size as missing; the rest say once, few, many or name a class of expanded clone.

TRBV30	11	TRBJ1-2	NA	NA	CAWSMAYGYTF
TRBV29-1	13	TRBJ1-1	NA	few	CSVVVGQGTEAFF
TRBV14	16	TRBJ2-5	TRBD1	NA	CASSHYRTGPQETQYF
TRBV2	15	TRBJ1-1	TRBD1	NA	CASNLDRVLNTEAFF
TRBV5-1	15	TRBJ1-1	TRBD1	NA	CASSLTGQMNTEAFF
TRBV7-2	16	TRBJ2-7	TRBD2	NA	CASSLEGASGSYEQYF
TRBV27	14	TRBJ1-2	NA	NA	CASSLQGQGYGYTF
TRBV6-2/TRBV6-3	16	TRBJ2-7	TRBD1	few	CASSYVAGGVHYEQYF
TRBV11-2	14	TRBJ2-7	NA	NA	CASSLDHYSYEQYF
TRBV7-3	15	TRBJ2-3	NA	NA	CASSSRLGGADTQYF
TRBV4-1	15	TRBJ1-2	TRBD1	NA	CASSNARQGDYGYTF
TRBV2	14	TRBJ2-5	TRBD2	few	CASRASGGQETQYF
TRBV7-9	17	TRBJ1-1	TRBD1	NA	CASSSNPGQMMNTEAFF
TRBV27	15	TRBJ1-2	NA	NA	CASSLYQGFNYGYTF
TRBV5-1	16	TRBJ2-1	TRBD2	NA	CASSLNGGSSYNEQFF
TRBV30	14	TRBJ1-4	NA	NA	CAWSGRRGNEKLFF
TRBV12-5	16	TRBJ1-3	NA	NA	CASGGGTGSSGNTIYF
TRBV19	12	TRBJ1-6	NA	NA	CASGGPFSPLHF
TRBV2	14	TRBJ1-1	NA	NA	CASRRSGQNTEAFF
TRBV28	16	TRBJ1-2	NA	NA	CASSSSGTGIGYGYTF
TRBV27	16	TRBJ1-6	NA	NA	CASRPLTGTAGSPLHF
TRBV19	13	TRBJ1-2	NA	once	CASSIRRGGGYTF
TRBV5-1	15	TRBJ1-1	NA	NA	CASSYRTVANTEAFF
TRBV3-1/TRBV3-2	13	TRBJ1-1	NA	NA	CASIGSENTEAFF
TRBV5-1	16	TRBJ1-2	TRBD1	NA	CASSPAALTGADGYTF
TRBV4-1	15	TRBJ1-2	NA	NA	CASSQEGSGRDGYTF
TRBV15	17	TRBJ2-1	NA	NA	CATSRDDRGRHYNEQFF
TRBV11-2	16	TRBJ2-5	NA	NA	CASSFTSTTPAQTQYF
TRBV2	13	TRBJ2-1	TRBD2	NA	CASSDWGGGEQFF
TRBV10-3	14	TRBJ2-5	TRBD1	NA	CAISEGTGQETQYF
TRBV5-4	13	TRBJ2-5	NA	NA	CASSLPGRKTQYF
TRBV6-5	14	TRBJ1-6	NA	NA	CATQQTFGGSPLHF
TRBV20-1	14	TRBJ2-7	NA	NA	CSASAHGVDYEQYF
TRBV9	14	TRBJ1-5	NA	NA	CASSVGTSYQPQHF
TRBV7-2	15	TRBJ2-7	NA	NA	CASSLVRGNSYEQYF
TRBV5-1	15	TRBJ2-2	TRBD2	NA	CASSFRTRGTGELFF
TRBV18	15	TRBJ1-2	NA	once	CASSPPELANYGYTF
TRBV23-1	13	TRBJ1-4	NA	NA	CASSPWGREKLFF
TRBV2	14	TRBJ2-5	NA	NA	CASSRDGGQETQYF
TRBV5-8	14	TRBJ2-7	NA	once	CASSLAPAIRAQYF
TRBV12-5	12	TRBJ1-2	NA	NA	CASGLAGLGYTF
TRBV12-3/TRBV12-4	12	TRBJ1-1	NA	NA	CASNRGGSKAFF
TRBV2	15	TRBJ1-1	NA	NA	CASTRMGQGFDEAFF
TRBV18	16	TRBJ1-4	TRBD1	few	CASSPRGQGLEEKLFF
TRBV6-6	13	TRBJ1-1	NA	NA	CASLHRANTEAFF
TRBV2	15	TRBJ1-1	NA	NA	CASSPPPGQNTEAFF
TRBV5-4	14	TRBJ2-3	NA	NA	CASSSLSEGATQYF
TRBV12-3/TRBV12-4	13	TRBJ1-1	TRBD1	NA	CASSRDRNTEAFF
TRBV11-2	16	TRBJ1-1	NA	NA	CASSFGRGRVNTEAFF
TRBV2	14	TRBJ2-2	NA	NA	CASSDQGLPGELFF